This T cell receptor beta chain was captured by sequencing in a study of CD8+ T cells in alopecia areata. As for the study in general: Administration of oral tofacitinib to treated patients was at 5 to 10 mg twice daily.

CDR1 MNHEY and CDR2 SMNVEV come from the germline V gene (reference sequence). The CDR3 totals 13 residues. V dropped 0 bases and J dropped 3 bases, with 5 bases sitting between them. Extracted from the samples, RNA was reverse transcribed into cDNA to serve as the sequencing template. TCRdb's copy holds only in-frame clones and misses some; the assay was immunoSEQ multiplex PCR. Here the sample spans tens of thousands of clones, roughly 60% being singletons. Study-level findings and limits: More clonal than normal scalp was lesional scalp, particularly alopecia totalis/universalis. Normal skin's resident alphabeta T cells are also sequenced in scalp samples.

In alopecia areata patients, both lesional scalp punch biopsies and peripheral blood were collected. Of note for this clone: Its matching antigen is unknown.

The receptor was derived from a human donor with alopecia areata. The genes are TRBV27 and TRBJ1-2; no reliable D call. Sequences were derived from CD8+ T cells sorted from blood, sampled at week 0. CDR3 sequence: CASSLSSDYGYTF. In nucleotides, the CDR3 is TGTGCCAGCAGTTTATCCTCCGACTATGGCTACACCTTC.